Listed below are T cell receptor beta chains from one sample, sequenced in a study of control samples from healthy donors and cancer patients. Assay used: immunoSEQ multiplex PCR; TCRdb lists only in-frame clones, some missing. The table includes fewer than 500,000 clones, 75% to 95% detected once. The sample consisted of PBMCs. These receptors came from a man in his forties or fifties with head and neck cancer. The CDR3 runs from the conserved cysteine through the conserved F or W. D genes are given only for firm matches. The size field is filled for only some rows; it gives once, few, many or a size class.

j_call v_call d_call clone_size cdr3_nt cdr3_aa
TRBJ2-1 TRBV7-9 NA NA TGTGCCTGCGAGGAGGGCCCTCGGGCTAAAGGTGAGCAGTTCTTC CACEEGPRAKGEQFF
TRBJ2-2 TRBV11-3 TRBD1 NA TGTGCCAGCAGCGCCCGGGACAGAAACACCGGGGAGCTGTTTTTT CASSARDRNTGELFF
TRBJ1-1 TRBV6-6 TRBD1 NA TGTGCCAGCAGTCGGACCGGGACAGGGGGCACGAACACTGAAGCTTTCTTT CASSRTGTGGTNTEAFF
TRBJ2-7 TRBV5-4 TRBD1 NA TGTGCCAGCAGCTTGGGGCAGGGGGCGCGGAGAGAGCAGTACTTC CASSLGQGARREQYF
TRBJ1-5 TRBV19 NA NA TGTGCCAGTAGTATTGGGGAGTCGGGCAATCAGCCCCAGCATTTT CASSIGESGNQPQHF
TRBJ1-1 TRBV28 TRBD1 NA TGTGCCAGCAGTTCGGGACAGACGAACACTGAAGCTTTCTTT CASSSGQTNTEAFF
TRBJ1-1 TRBV7-2 NA NA TGTGCCAGCAGCTTAACAGTGAACACTGAAGCTTTCTTT CASSLTVNTEAFF
TRBJ2-7 TRBV7-2 NA NA TGTGCCAGCAGCTTATCGGGGGGCACCTACGAGCAGTACTTC CASSLSGGTYEQYF
TRBJ1-2 TRBV7-2 NA NA TGTGCCAGCAGCCATCGGACAGCGACATACACCTTC CASSHRTATYTF
TRBJ1-2 TRBV9 NA NA TGTGCCAGCAGCGTGATGGGGGCTGGCTACACCTTC CASSVMGAGYTF
TRBJ1-4 TRBV7-9 NA NA TGTGCCAGCAGCTTAGGGAGCCCGGGGCCCCTGTTTTTT CASSLGSPGPLFF
TRBJ1-4 TRBV19 NA NA TGTGCCAGTAGTATAGCACGGGCTAATGAAAAACTGTTTTTT CASSIARANEKLFF
TRBJ2-3 TRBV11-3 NA few TGTGCCAGCAGCTCAGCAGATACGCAGTATTTT CASSSADTQYF
TRBJ2-3 TRBV19 TRBD2 NA TGTGCCAGTAAAAGCGGGGGGTCCCCTGCCACAGATACGCAGTATTTT CASKSGGSPATDTQYF
TRBJ2-1 TRBV15 NA NA TGTGCCACCAGCGGCCGAGACGACAATGAGCAGTTCTTC CATSGRDDNEQFF
TRBJ2-7 TRBV6-6 TRBD2 NA TGTGCCAGCGCCCTTGGCGGGAGCTCCTACGAGCAGTACTTC CASALGGSSYEQYF
TRBJ2-3 TRBV19 TRBD2 NA TGTTCAACCCGGTCCCCGAGCGGGGCTTACACAGATACGCAGTATTTT CSTRSPSGAYTDTQYF
TRBJ2-1 TRBV5-4 NA NA TGTGCCAGCAGCTCAAACAGGGAGCAGTTCTTC CASSSNREQFF
TRBJ2-2 TRBV3-1/TRBV3-2 TRBD1 NA TGTGCCAGCAGCCCGACAGGGGGAAACACCGGGGAGCTGTTTTTT CASSPTGGNTGELFF
TRBJ2-7 TRBV7-2 NA NA TGTGCCAGCAGCTTCGCCTACGAGCAGTACTTC CASSFAYEQYF
TRBJ1-3 TRBV6-5 TRBD1 NA TGTGCCAGCAGATCGACAGGGAATGGAAACACCATATATTTT CASRSTGNGNTIYF
TRBJ1-1 TRBV9 NA NA TGTGCCAGCAACATCCTCGGGGGAGCTGAAGCTTTCTTT CASNILGGAEAFF
TRBJ1-2 TRBV9 NA NA TGTGCCAGCAGCGTACTTGGGATAGACAGTATCGGCTACACCTTC CASSVLGIDSIGYTF
TRBJ1-2 TRBV4-2 NA few TGTGCCAGCAGCCAAGACCTGTTGGGGCGCGTCTACACCTTC CASSQDLLGRVYTF
TRBJ1-1 TRBV6-5 NA NA TGTGCCAGCAGTAACCAGGTGAACACTGAAGCTTTCTTT CASSNQVNTEAFF
TRBJ2-2 TRBV27 NA NA TGTGCCAGCAGAGACAGCCCCCCCACCGGGGAGCTGTTTTTT CASRDSPPTGELFF
TRBJ1-3 TRBV28 NA NA TGTGCCAGCAGTCCCCACGGCAACACCATATATTTT CASSPHGNTIYF